This entry lists 32 T cell receptor beta chains sequenced from one sample in a study of T-cell reconstitution after alpha-beta-depleted transplantation in children. Using unique molecular identifiers, the investigators prepared the TCRbeta library. TCRdb passed the PCR reads through MiXCR, listing each CDR3 protein once. Of 480,000 or so distinct CDR3 sequences in the sample, about 10% were seen once. Material: PBMCs, obtained before TCRalphabeta/CD19-depleted stem cell transplant. These receptors were obtained from a child aged 2 to 15 with inherited bone marrow failure, due to receive a stem cell transplant.

This clonotype was seen repeatedly, ten times or more. V usage is TRBV5-1 and J usage is TRBJ2-7; D gene ambiguous. V was clipped by 2 bases and J by 3 bases, with 6 bases between them. CDR1 is SGHRS and CDR2 is YFSETQ in the germline V gene. CDR3 size: 12 residues. CDR3: CASSLDHYEQYF. CDR3 sequence (DNA): TGCGCCAGCAGCTTAGACCACTACGAGCAGTACTTC.

There are a few counts of this clonotype. The rearrangement uses TRBV6-1 and TRBJ1-5; TRBD1 matches 10 bases. The trim removed 6 bases at V and 4 bases at J, leaving 15 bases unmatched. Germline CDR1 and CDR2: MNHNS and SASEGT. This CDR3 is built from 18 residues. The CDR3 DNA reads TGTGCCAGCAGGAGCCCGGGACAGGGGTTGGTAGGGAATCAGCCCCAGCATTTT. Translating gives CASRSPGQGLVGNQPQHF.

This clonotype was detected many times. V gene TRBV5-1 combines with J gene TRBJ2-5; D unresolved. The CDR3 spans 14 residues. From germline, CDR1 is SGHRS and CDR2 YFSETQ. Trimming shortened V by 0 bases and J by 5 bases, and 11 bases separated the two germline ends. The CDR3 here is CASSLETLRETQYF. Written as DNA, the CDR3 is TGCGCCAGCAGCTTGGAAACCCTAAGGGAGACCCAGTACTTC.

This clonotype was counted at least ten times. This chain connects TRBV3-1 to TRBJ2-5, with 13 nucleotides matching TRBD2. V gave up 7 bases and J gave up 3 bases; unmatched junction bases: 5. This CDR3 is 15 amino acids long. Germline V gives CDR1 LGHDT, CDR2 YNNKEL (reference sequence). The CDR3 coding sequence is TGTGCCAGCACCCATGGACTAGCGGGAGAAGAGACCCAGTACTTC. This codes for CASTHGLAGEETQYF.

The genes are TRBV20-1 and TRBJ2-7; 7 bases align to TRBD2. Germline V gene lookup returns CDR1 DFQATT and CDR2 SNEGSKA (reference sequence). CDR3 length: 15 amino acids. J was trimmed by 6 bases and V by 0 bases; bases with no gene match: 11. DNA for the CDR3: TGCAGTGCTAGAGATTTCGCGGGAGTGGTCTCCGAGCAGTACTTC. This gives the protein CSARDFAGVVSEQYF.

This clonotype occurred a few times. V usage is TRBV11-2 and J usage is TRBJ2-5, with TRBD2 identical over 11 bases. CDR1 SGHAT and CDR2 FQNNGV come from the germline V gene. V trimming: 0 bases; J trimming: 4 bases; junction bases outside the gene matches: 7. CDR3 size: 17 residues. The CDR3 nucleotides are TGTGCCAGCAGCTTAGATGGGACTAGCGGAGGGGGAGAGACCCAGTACTTC. This translates into CASSLDGTSGGGETQYF.

This clonotype was detected a few times. The genes are TRBV20-1 and TRBJ2-1; 10 bases fit TRBD1. The CDR3 is 15 amino acids. Germline CDR1 DFQATT, CDR2 SNEGSKA (reference sequence). V gave up 7 bases and J gave up 7 bases; unmatched junction bases: 13. CDR3 sequence: CSGVPLDRGLNEQFF. The CDR3 DNA reads TGCAGTGGTGTCCCCCTCGACAGGGGGCTTAATGAGCAGTTCTTC.

This clonotype was counted at least ten times. The chain links TRBV7-9 to TRBJ2-7; 8 nucleotides agree with TRBD2. V lost 0 bases to trimming and J lost 6 bases; unmatched junction nucleotides: 7. Germline-derived CDR1 and CDR2 are SEHNR and FQNEAQ (reference sequence). CDR3 length: 15 residues. The CDR3 protein is CASSLAIGTRSEQYF. The CDR3 nucleotides are TGTGCCAGCAGCTTAGCGATTGGGACTAGGTCCGAGCAGTACTTC.

This clonotype showed up just a few times. The V and J genes are TRBV6-5 and TRBJ2-7, with D tentatively TRBD1 or TRBD2 (5 bases each). CDR1 is MNHEY and CDR2 is SVGAGI in the germline V gene. CDR3 length equals 16 residues. V lost 2 bases and J 1 base, leaving 15 bases between the germline ends. The CDR3 here is CASSYNLQGPSYEQYF. For the CDR3, the DNA is TGTGCCAGCAGTTACAACCTCCAGGGACCATCCTACGAGCAGTACTTC.

This clonotype was seen more than once but under ten times. This chain joins TRBV7-2 and TRBJ1-1; TRBD1 might be the D (5 bases). Germline lookup yields CDR1 SGHTA and CDR2 FQGNSA. V dropped 5 bases and J dropped 6 bases, with 13 bases sitting between them. The CDR3 spans 13 residues. CDR3 in amino acids: CASSPRQTSEAFF. DNA of the CDR3: TGTGCCAGCAGCCCACGACAGACATCTGAAGCTTTCTTT.

This clonotype occurred many times. The CDR3 coding sequence is TGTGCCATCAGTGATCGGGGGACAGGGAACTTGAACACTGAAGCTTTCTTT. Protein: CAISDRGTGNLNTEAFF. This chain links TRBV10-3 with TRBJ1-1; 9 nucleotides align to TRBD1. This CDR3 region has 17 residues. The ends lost 3 bases at V and 0 bases at J; junction bases unmatched: 8. The germline V gene has CDR1 ENHRY and CDR2 SYGVKD.

V and J are TRBV27 and TRBJ2-7, with D maybe TRBD1 (6 bases). V shed 5 bases and J shed 2 bases, with 13 bases lying between them. The V gene's germline CDR1 is MNHEY and CDR2 SMNVEV (reference sequence). This CDR3 region has 14 residues. CDR3 in DNA: TGTGCCAGCAGTCCTCGACAGGAGGCCTACGAGCAGTACTTC. It specifies CASSPRQEAYEQYF.

In its sample, this clonotype was seen many times. The chain carries TRBV9 and TRBJ2-1; D gene uncertain. There are 14 residues in the CDR3. Germline values: CDR1 SGDLS, CDR2 YYNGEE. The V end lost 2 bases, the J end lost 0 bases, and 6 bases lay between the germline ends. For the CDR3, the DNA is TGTGCCAGCAGCGTTCGAGCCTCCTACAATGAGCAGTTCTTC. It is translated as CASSVRASYNEQFF.

This clonotype was counted ten times or more. This chain joins TRBV5-1 and TRBJ2-1; D tentatively fits TRBD1 or TRBD2 (5 bases each). V was shortened by 0 bases and J by 8 bases, with 9 bases between the two germline ends. Germline V gives CDR1 SGHRS, CDR2 YFSETQ. This CDR3 has 13 amino acids. DNA of the CDR3: TGCGCCAGCAGCTTGGGAGGGGCCCATGAGCAGTTCTTC. It yields the protein CASSLGGAHEQFF. The full variable domain, its missing parts supplied by reference TRBV5-1 and TRBJ2-1, is KAGVTQTPRYLIKTRGQQVTLSCSPISGHRSVSWYQQTPGQGLQFLFEYFSETQRNKGNFPGRFSGRQFSNSRSEMNVSTLELGDSALYLCASSLGGAHEQFFGPGTRLTVL.

In this sample, this clonotype turned up many times. V gene TRBV7-2 combines with J gene TRBJ2-1; TRBD2 aligns across 13 bases. Germline values: CDR1 SGHTA, CDR2 FQGNSA. This CDR3 is built from 17 residues. The J segment lost 5 bases and the V segment lost 2 bases, leaving 6 bases of the junction unmatched. This chain's CDR3 is CASSLWGGTSGNNEQFF. CDR3 DNA: TGTGCCAGCAGCTTATGGGGGGGGACTAGCGGGAACAATGAGCAGTTCTTC.

This clonotype was observed many times. The rearrangement uses TRBV5-1 and TRBJ1-1, with D maybe TRBD1 (5 bases). V dropped 0 bases and J dropped 4 bases, with 13 bases sitting between them. The CDR3 is 15 amino acids. Germline CDR1 reads SGHRS; CDR2 reads YFSETQ. CDR3 protein: CASSLAWQGGTEAFF. The DNA for the CDR3 is TGCGCCAGCAGCTTGGCCTGGCAGGGCGGCACTGAAGCTTTCTTT.

This clonotype was detected many times. The chain has TRBV6-5 and TRBJ2-5, with 8 bases fitting TRBD1. Germline V gives CDR1 MNHEY, CDR2 SVGAGI. V was clipped by 5 bases and J by 1 base; unmatched bases: 3. The CDR3 has 14 residues. The chain's CDR3 is CASSIGQGQETQYF. The CDR3 DNA follows: TGTGCCAGCAGTATCGGACAGGGCCAAGAGACCCAGTACTTC.

The sample holds many counts of this clonotype. The J gene is TRBJ2-1, the V gene TRBV6-5, with 7 bases identical to TRBD2. The CDR3 consists of 16 residues. After removal of 0 bases from V and 9 bases from J, the junction contained 11 bases not matched to a gene. Germline V CDR1 and CDR2: MNHEY, SVGAGI. The CDR3 is CASSYSAGEGIVEQFF. CDR3 nucleotide sequence: TGTGCCAGCAGTTACTCTGCGGGAGAGGGTATCGTTGAGCAGTTCTTC.

The V call is TRBV12-3 or TRBV12-4, the J call TRBJ2-2, with D possibly being TRBD2 (6 bases). The CDR3 covers 14 residues. The ends were cut back, 7 bases at V and 4 bases at J, with 13 bases in the middle. The CDR3 sequence: CASNPIAATGELFF. In DNA form, the CDR3 reads TGTGCCAGCAACCCCATAGCGGCCACCGGGGAGCTGTTTTTT.

On this clonotype itself: This may arise from a read error, as a much more abundant clone is one base away. The V call is TRBV4-3, the J call TRBJ1-5; possible D gene TRBD1, 5 bases. The V end was cut by 0 bases, the J end by 6 bases, with 9 bases between. Germline V lookup: CDR1 LGHNA, CDR2 YSLEER. The CDR3 contains 14 residues. The CDR3, as DNA: TGCGCCAGCAGCCAAGAACAGGCTGGTCAGCCCCAGCATTTT. As protein: CASSQEQAGQPQHF.

At least ten counts were recorded for this clonotype. The genes are TRBV5-1 and TRBJ2-2; D remains ambiguous. Trimming cost V 0 bases and J 6 bases, with 9 bases left between them. This CDR3 is 14 amino acids long. CDR1 is SGHRS, CDR2 YFSETQ, per germline. Written as DNA, the CDR3 is TGCGCCAGCAGCTTGGACGGATACGCCGGGGAGCTGTTTTTT. Its protein is CASSLDGYAGELFF.

This clonotype was seen many times. The V and J genes are TRBV28 and TRBJ2-4; unclear D gene. V lost 1 base to trimming and J lost 0 bases, with 10 bases between them. CDR1 and CDR2 from the germline V gene are MDHEN and SYDVKM. This CDR3 contains 16 residues. The CDR3 here is CASSLSISRAKNIQYF. CDR3 bases: TGTGCCAGCAGTTTATCGATTTCCCGAGCCAAAAACATTCAGTACTTC. Full variable domain (missing parts from reference TRBV28 and TRBJ2-4): DVKVTQSSRYLVKRTGEKVFLECVQDMDHENMFWYRQDPGLGLRLIYFSYDVKMKEKGDIPEGYSVSREKKERFSLILESASTNQTSMYLCASSLSISRAKNIQYFGAGTRLSVL.

This clonotype was counted only a few times. This chain uses TRBV30 with TRBJ2-3, with a possible D match to TRBD2 (7 bases). V shed 4 bases and J shed 6 bases, with 20 bases lying between them. This CDR3 region has 15 residues. Germline lookup yields CDR1 GTSNPN and CDR2 SVGIG (reference sequence). The CDR3 region has the DNA TGTGCCTGGAATATGGGGGCGGGAGTCCGTGATACGCAGTATTTT. Translating gives CAWNMGAGVRDTQYF.

This clonotype has ten or more counts. The rearrangement joins TRBV7-9 to TRBJ1-5; TRBD1 is a possible D gene (5 bases). V lost 0 bases to trimming and J lost 7 bases, with 10 bases between them. The germline V gene encodes CDR1 SEHNR and CDR2 FQNEAQ (reference sequence). This CDR3 region has 14 residues. CDR3 in amino acids: CASSLATTEQPQHF. The CDR3 DNA sequence: TGTGCCAGCAGCTTAGCGACGACAGAACAGCCCCAGCATTTT.

The table lists this clonotype with many counts. The chain has TRBV18 and TRBJ1-4; D remains unclear. Germline CDR1 KGHSH, CDR2 LQKENI. Trimming pared 3 bases from V and 11 bases from J, leaving 10 bases between. The CDR3 runs to 12 residues. The CDR3 bases are TGTGCCAGCTCACCCGCCCCGGAGAAACTGTTTTTT. This encodes CASSPAPEKLFF.

This chain joins TRBV9 and TRBJ2-5; 8 nucleotides align to TRBD2. V lost 0 bases, J lost 4 bases, and 5 bases stayed unmatched. This CDR3 region has 15 residues. From germline, CDR1 is SGDLS and CDR2 YYNGEE. CDR3 loop: CASSVAAGAVETQYF. CDR3 nucleotide sequence: TGTGCCAGCAGCGTAGCAGCGGGAGCGGTAGAGACCCAGTACTTC.

The table lists this clonotype with many counts. The rearrangement uses TRBV27 and TRBJ2-7, with 8 nucleotides matching TRBD2. With V trimmed by 7 bases and J by 3 bases, 11 bases remained unmatched. The CDR3 has 15 residues. Germline CDR1 is MNHEY and CDR2 is SMNVEV (reference sequence). The CDR3 DNA reads TGTGCCAGCATGAGTTGGGCTAGCGGGTACTACGAGCAGTACTTC. This codes for CASMSWASGYYEQYF.

This clonotype was picked up many times. V is TRBV5-1 and J is TRBJ2-1; D is uncertain. This CDR3 spans 19 amino acids. Trimming removed 0 bases at V and 6 bases at J, with 25 bases between. The germline V gene has CDR1 SGHRS and CDR2 YFSETQ. CDR3 loop: CASSLALLPLEVRINEQFF. CDR3 in DNA: TGCGCCAGCAGCTTGGCCCTACTACCCCTGGAAGTCCGAATCAATGAGCAGTTCTTC.

In this sample, this clonotype turned up many times. This sequence joins TRBV4-3 and TRBJ2-7; 11 bases line up with TRBD2. The ends lost 4 bases at V and 6 bases at J; junction bases unmatched: 5. Germline assignment: CDR1 LGHNA and CDR2 YSLEER. CDR3 length equals 14 residues. Here the CDR3 DNA reads TGCGCCAGCAGCCCGGGACTAGCGGCTTTCGAGCAGTACTTC. Translating gives CASSPGLAAFEQYF.

Only a few counts were recorded for this clonotype. The gene calls are TRBV27 and TRBJ2-7, with 12 bases fitting TRBD1. V lost 7 bases, J lost 5 bases, and 9 bases stayed unmatched. The CDR3 is 15 residues long. CDR1 MNHEY and CDR2 SMNVEV come from the germline V gene (reference sequence). CDR3 protein: CASNSIGTGGNEQYF. CDR3 nucleotide sequence: TGTGCCAGCAACTCAATAGGGACAGGGGGCAACGAGCAGTACTTC.

V is TRBV5-4 and J is TRBJ2-7; TRBD1 is a possible D gene (5 bases). This CDR3 spans 14 amino acids. The V gene's germline CDR1 is SGHNT and CDR2 YYREEE (reference sequence). V was trimmed by 3 bases and J by 3 bases, leaving 13 bases between them. CDR3 nucleotides: TGTGCCAGCAGCTCGGCGGTCAGGGACTACGAGCAGTACTTC. Protein product: CASSSAVRDYEQYF.

This clonotype has ten or more counts. The chain carries TRBV5-1 and TRBJ1-1; D is undetermined. V was pared by 0 bases and J by 0 bases, with 12 bases between. The CDR3 extends over 16 amino acids. Germline V lookup: CDR1 SGHRS, CDR2 YFSETQ. The CDR3 DNA reads as TGCGCCAGCAGCTTGGTGAGGGTACGGATGAACACTGAAGCTTTCTTT. The encoded protein is CASSLVRVRMNTEAFF.